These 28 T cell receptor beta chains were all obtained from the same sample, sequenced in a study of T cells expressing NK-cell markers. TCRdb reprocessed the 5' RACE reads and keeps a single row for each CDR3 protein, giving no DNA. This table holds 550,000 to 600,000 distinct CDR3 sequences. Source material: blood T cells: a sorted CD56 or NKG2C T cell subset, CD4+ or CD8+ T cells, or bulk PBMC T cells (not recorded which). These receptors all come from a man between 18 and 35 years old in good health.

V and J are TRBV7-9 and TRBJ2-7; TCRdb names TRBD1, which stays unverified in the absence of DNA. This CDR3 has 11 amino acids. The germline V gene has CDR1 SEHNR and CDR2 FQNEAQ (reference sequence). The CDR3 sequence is CASSWDQNTYF.

CDR3 sequence reads: CASTDLGGGLANVLTF. This chain connects TRBV5-1 to TRBJ2-6; TCRdb names TRBD1, which stays unverified in the absence of DNA. The germline V gene encodes CDR1 SGHRS and CDR2 YFSETQ. CDR3 length equals 16 residues.

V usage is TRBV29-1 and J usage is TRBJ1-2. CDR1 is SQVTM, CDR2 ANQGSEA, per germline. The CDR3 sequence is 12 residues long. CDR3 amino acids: CSVVRTNDGYTF.

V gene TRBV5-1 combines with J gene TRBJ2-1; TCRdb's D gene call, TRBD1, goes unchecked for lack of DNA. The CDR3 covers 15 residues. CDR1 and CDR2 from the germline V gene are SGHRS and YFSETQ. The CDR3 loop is CASRQTGQDINEQFF. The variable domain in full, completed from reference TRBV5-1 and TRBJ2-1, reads KAGVTQTPRYLIKTRGQQVTLSCSPISGHRSVSWYQQTPGQGLQFLFEYFSETQRNKGNFPGRFSGRQFSNSRSEMNVSTLELGDSALYLCASRQTGQDINEQFFGPGTRLTVL.

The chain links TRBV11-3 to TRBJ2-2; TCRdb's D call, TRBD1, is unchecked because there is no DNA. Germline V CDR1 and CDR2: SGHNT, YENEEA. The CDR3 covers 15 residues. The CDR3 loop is CASSLGQGAIGELFF.

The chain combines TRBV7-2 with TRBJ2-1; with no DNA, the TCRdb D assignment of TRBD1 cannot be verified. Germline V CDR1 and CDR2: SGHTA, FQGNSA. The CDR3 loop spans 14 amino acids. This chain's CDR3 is CASGQGMRIDEQFF.

CDR3 sequence: CAWSGLAGGGNEQFF. This sequence joins TRBV30 and TRBJ2-1; with no DNA, the TCRdb D assignment of TRBD2 cannot be verified. The CDR3 length is 15 residues. CDR1 GTSNPN and CDR2 SVGIG come from the germline V gene (reference sequence).

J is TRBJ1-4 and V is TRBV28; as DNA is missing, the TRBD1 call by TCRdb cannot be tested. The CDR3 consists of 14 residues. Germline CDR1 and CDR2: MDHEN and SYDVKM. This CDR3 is CASSRPTINEKLFF.

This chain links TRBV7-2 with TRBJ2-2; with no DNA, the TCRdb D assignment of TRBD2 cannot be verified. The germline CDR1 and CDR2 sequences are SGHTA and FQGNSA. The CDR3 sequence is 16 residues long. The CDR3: CASSVKPGLNTGELFF.

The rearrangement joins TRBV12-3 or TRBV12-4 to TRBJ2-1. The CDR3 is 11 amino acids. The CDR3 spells CASRKAAEQFF.

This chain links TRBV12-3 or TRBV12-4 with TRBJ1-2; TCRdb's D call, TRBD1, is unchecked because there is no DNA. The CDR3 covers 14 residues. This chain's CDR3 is CASSLRGQGYGYTF.

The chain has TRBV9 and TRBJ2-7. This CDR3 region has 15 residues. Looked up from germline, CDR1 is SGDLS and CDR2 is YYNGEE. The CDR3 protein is CASSSTAAATYEQYF.

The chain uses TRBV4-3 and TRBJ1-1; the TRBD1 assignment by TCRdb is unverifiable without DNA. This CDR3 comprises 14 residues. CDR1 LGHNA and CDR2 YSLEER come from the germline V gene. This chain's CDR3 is CASRNRAQNTEAFF.

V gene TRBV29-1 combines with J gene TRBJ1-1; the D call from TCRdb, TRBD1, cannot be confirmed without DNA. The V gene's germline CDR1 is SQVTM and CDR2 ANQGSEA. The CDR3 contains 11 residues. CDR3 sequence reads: CSVFNRGEAFF.

The CDR3 reads CASSAAPTGRIGNEQFF. The chain uses TRBV7-2 and TRBJ2-1; the D call of TRBD2 rests on TCRdb alone, since no DNA is present to check it. This CDR3 region has 17 residues. Germline CDR1 and CDR2: SGHTA and FQGNSA. The variable domain in full, completed from reference TRBV7-2 and TRBJ2-1, reads GAGVSQSPSNKVTEKGKDVELRCDPISGHTALYWYRQSLGQGLEFLIYFQGNSAPDKSGLPSDRFSAERTGGSVSTLTIQRTQQEDSAVYLCASSAAPTGRIGNEQFFGPGTRLTVL.

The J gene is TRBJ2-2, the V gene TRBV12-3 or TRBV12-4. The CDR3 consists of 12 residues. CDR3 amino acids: CASRRDTGELFF.

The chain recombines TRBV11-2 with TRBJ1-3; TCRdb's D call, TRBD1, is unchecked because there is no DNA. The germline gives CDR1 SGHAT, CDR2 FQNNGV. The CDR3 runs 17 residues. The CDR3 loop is CASSNSIGTASGNTIYF.

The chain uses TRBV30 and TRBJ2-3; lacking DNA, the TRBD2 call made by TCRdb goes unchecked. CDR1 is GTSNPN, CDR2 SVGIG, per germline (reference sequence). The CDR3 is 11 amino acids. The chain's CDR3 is CAQGGVDTQYF.

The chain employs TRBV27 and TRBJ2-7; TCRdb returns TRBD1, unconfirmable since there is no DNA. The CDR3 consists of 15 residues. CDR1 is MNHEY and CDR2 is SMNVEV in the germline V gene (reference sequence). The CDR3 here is CASTFGGRGSYEQYF.

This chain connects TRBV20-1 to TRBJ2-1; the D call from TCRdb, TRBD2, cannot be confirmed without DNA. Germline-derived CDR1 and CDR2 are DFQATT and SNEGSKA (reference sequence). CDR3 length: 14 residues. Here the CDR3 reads CSARLASGYNEQFF.

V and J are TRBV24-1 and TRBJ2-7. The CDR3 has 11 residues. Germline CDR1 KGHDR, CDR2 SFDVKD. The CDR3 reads CATREGDEQYF.

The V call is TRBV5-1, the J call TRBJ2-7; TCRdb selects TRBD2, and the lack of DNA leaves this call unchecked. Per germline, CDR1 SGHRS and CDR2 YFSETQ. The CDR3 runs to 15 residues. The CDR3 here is CASSPPGLGKYEQYF.

The CDR3 is CASSFGGVVETQYF. The chain combines TRBV7-2 with TRBJ2-5; TCRdb lists TRBD1, though no DNA is available to test this call. The CDR3 contains 14 residues. From germline, CDR1 is SGHTA and CDR2 FQGNSA.

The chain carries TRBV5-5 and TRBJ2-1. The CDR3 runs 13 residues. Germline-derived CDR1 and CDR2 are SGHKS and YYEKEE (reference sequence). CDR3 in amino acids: CASSLMRNNEQFF.

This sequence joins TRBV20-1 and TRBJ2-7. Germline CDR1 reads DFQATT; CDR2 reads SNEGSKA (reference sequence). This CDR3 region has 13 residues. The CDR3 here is CSARDKGRDEQYF.

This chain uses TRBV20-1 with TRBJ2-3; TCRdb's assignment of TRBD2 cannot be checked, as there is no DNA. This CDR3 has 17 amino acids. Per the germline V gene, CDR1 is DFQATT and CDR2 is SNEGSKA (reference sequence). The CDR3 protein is CSARRTSGGRLTDTQYF.

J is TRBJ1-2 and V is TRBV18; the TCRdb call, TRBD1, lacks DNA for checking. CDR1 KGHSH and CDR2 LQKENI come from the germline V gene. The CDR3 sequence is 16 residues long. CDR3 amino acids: CASSYGQGETNYGYTF.

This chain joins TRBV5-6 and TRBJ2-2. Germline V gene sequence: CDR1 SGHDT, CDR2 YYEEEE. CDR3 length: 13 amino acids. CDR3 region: CASSFLTTGELFF. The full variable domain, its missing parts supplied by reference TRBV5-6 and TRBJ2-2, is DAGVTQSPTHLIKTRGQQVTLRCSPKSGHDTVSWYQQALGQGPQFIFQYYEEEERQRGNFPDRFSGHQFPNYSSELNVNALLLGDSALYLCASSFLTTGELFFGEGSRLTVL.